These 27 T cell receptor beta chains were all obtained from the same sample, sequenced in a study of PD-1 blockade in classical Hodgkin lymphoma (dated by TCRdb to the early 2020s). The library was produced with the immunoSEQ multiplex PCR assay. TCRdb took this table from immuneACCESS and kept in-frame rearrangements with V and J called. Such tables lack part of the clones; where checked against another copy, unresolved V genes explain under half of the gap, and the rest is unexplained. The sample table contains under 6,000 clones; only one count was recorded for approximately 80% of them. The top ten clonotypes cover 10% of the sample. According to the study, the label for this sample's time point signals: cycle 1 day 1 (C1D1), immediately before nivolumab initiation. Relapse after autologous stem cell transplantation had occurred in all trial patients, and cohorts A, B and C were distinguished by prior brentuximab vedotin exposure. Magnetic negative selection with a Miltenyi CD8+ T cell isolation kit was used to purify CD8+ T cells from thawed PBMCs.

The source was CD8+ T cells from blood, collected at baseline. The receptors derive from a human donor with classical Hodgkin lymphoma.

This chain uses TRBV5-6 with TRBJ1-5; no clear D. Trimming cost V 4 bases and J 7 bases, with 18 bases left between them. The germline V gene encodes CDR1 SGHDT and CDR2 YYEEEE. The CDR3 loop spans 15 amino acids. The CDR3 nucleotides read TGTGCCAGCAGCCGAGGAGGCGTCGGGTTCCAGCCCCAGCATTTT. Translation gives CASSRGGVGFQPQHF.

The rearrangement joins TRBV4-1 to TRBJ2-2; 9 nucleotides agree with TRBD2. Germline V CDR1 and CDR2: MGHRA, YSYEKL. Germline trimming cut 0 bases from V and 11 bases from J; bases unmatched to any gene: 4. This CDR3 has 14 amino acids. CDR3 nucleotides: TGCGCCAGCAGCCAAGATCGCGGGGGGGTTGAGCTGTTTTTT. It codes for CASSQDRGGVELFF.

CDR3 coding DNA: TGTGCCAGCAGCTATCCGACAGGGTTTCACGAGCAGTACTTC. Protein: CASSYPTGFHEQYF. The chain carries TRBV5-4 and TRBJ2-7; 7 bases are a match to TRBD1. The junction had 8 bases not matched to a gene; V was cut back by 3 bases and J by 5 bases. Germline lookup yields CDR1 SGHNT and CDR2 YYREEE (reference sequence). The CDR3 runs 14 residues.

With respect to this clone: The DNA is left out, because the CDR3 cannot be placed on it with certainty; the CDR3 is given as TCRdb lists it. This sequence joins TRBV10-2 and TRBJ2-2; the D call in the table, TRBD2, was not verified against the DNA. The CDR3 is 15 amino acids long, termini counted. Per germline, CDR1 WSHSY and CDR2 SAAADI. The CDR3 spells CASSTSGGYTGELFF.

This chain links TRBV7-6 with TRBJ1-1; no definite D call. CDR1 and CDR2 (germline): SGHVS, FNYEAQ. The CDR3 is 13 amino acids. Trimming removed 5 bases from V and 3 bases from J, with 10 bases in between. The DNA for the CDR3 is TGTGCCAGCAGCGCGGGAGGGTACACTGAAGCTTTCTTT. Translation: CASSAGGYTEAFF.

This chain connects TRBV11-3 to TRBJ2-2, with 10 nucleotides matching TRBD2. V was clipped by 5 bases and J by 2 bases; unmatched bases: 5. The CDR3 runs 16 residues. CDR1 and CDR2 from the germline V gene are SGHNT and YENEEA. The CDR3 loop reads CASSSTSGVNTGELFF. The CDR3 DNA reads as TGTGCCAGCAGCAGCACTAGCGGGGTTAACACCGGGGAGCTGTTTTTT.

The chain employs TRBV7-8 and TRBJ1-1; TRBD1 aligns across 7 bases. Germline V CDR1 and CDR2: SGHVS, FQNEAQ. The CDR3 is 17 amino acids. Germline trimming cut 2 bases from V and 3 bases from J; bases unmatched to any gene: 12. The CDR3 nucleotides read TGTGCCAGCAGCTTAAAAGAGCCTTTCAGGGGGGACACTGAAGCTTTCTTT. As protein: CASSLKEPFRGDTEAFF.

The genes are TRBV4-1 and TRBJ1-2; a possible D gene is TRBD1 (5 bases). V lost 0 bases and J lost 2, with 19 bases in between. This CDR3 has 18 residues. Germline V CDR1 and CDR2: MGHRA, YSYEKL. The chain's CDR3 is CASSQDSPGGLGNYGYTF. Written as DNA, the CDR3 is TGCGCCAGCAGCCAAGATTCGCCGGGGGGTCTAGGGAACTATGGCTACACCTTC.

The gene calls are TRBV7-9 and TRBJ2-2; the D gene is possibly TRBD2 (5 bases). Trimming stripped 8 bases from V and 1 base from J, with 11 bases between. Germline V gene lookup returns CDR1 SEHNR and CDR2 FQNEAQ (reference sequence). The CDR3 is 14 residues long. Here the CDR3 DNA reads TGTGCCAGCCCCTGGGAGCTGAACACCGGGGAGCTGTTTTTT. Translation gives CASPWELNTGELFF.

This chain uses TRBV4-1 with TRBJ1-4; D is ambiguous. Germline CDR1 and CDR2: MGHRA and YSYEKL. The ends were cut back, 7 bases at V and 12 bases at J, with 18 bases in the middle. The CDR3 extends over 13 amino acids. In DNA, the CDR3 is TGCGCCAGCACCATAAGACCGGGGAGTCAACTGTTTTTT. Protein product: CASTIRPGSQLFF.

The chain links TRBV4-3 to TRBJ2-1; D call uncertain. V lost 0 bases and J lost 4, with 10 bases in between. Germline V lookup: CDR1 LGHNA, CDR2 YSLEER. The CDR3 loop spans 15 amino acids. Here the CDR3 reads CASSQDQGIYNEQFF. For the CDR3, the DNA is TGCGCCAGCAGCCAAGACCAAGGTATTTACAATGAGCAGTTCTTC.

V and J are TRBV9 and TRBJ1-1, with D possibly TRBD1 on 5 matching bases. This CDR3 is 15 amino acids long. The V end was cut by 0 bases, the J end by 5 bases, with 14 bases between. The V gene's germline CDR1 is SGDLS and CDR2 YYNGEE. The DNA of the CDR3 is TGTGCCAGCAGCGTAGAAGGAACAGGAAGGACTGAAGCTTTCTTT. This translates into CASSVEGTGRTEAFF.

This chain's CDR3 is CASSLGVEFYEQYF. Written as DNA, the CDR3 is TGTGCCAGCAGTTTGGGAGTGGAATTCTACGAGCAGTACTTC. The chain couples TRBV27 to TRBJ2-7; tentative D call: TRBD2 (5 bases). This CDR3 is built from 14 residues. Trimming took off 3 bases at V and 3 bases at J, with 12 bases between the two ends. The germline V gene has CDR1 MNHEY and CDR2 SMNVEV (reference sequence).

The rearrangement links TRBV7-2 to TRBJ2-7; D ambiguous. The CDR3 extends over 14 amino acids. Trimming cost V 3 bases and J 7 bases, with 16 bases left between them. Germline assignment: CDR1 SGHTA and CDR2 FQGNSA. CDR3 residues: CASSFTGSPWEQYF. CDR3 nucleotides: TGTGCCAGCAGCTTTACGGGTAGCCCGTGGGAGCAGTACTTC.

The CDR3 sequence is CASSRSPRTGGTDTQYF. In DNA, the CDR3 is TGTGCCAGCAGCCGGTCACCCAGGACAGGGGGCACAGATACGCAGTATTTT. The chain has TRBV2 and TRBJ2-3; 9 bases match TRBD1. Germline V gene data show CDR1 as SNHLY and CDR2 as FYNNEI. J gave up 1 base and V 6 bases, and 11 bases lay outside the gene matches. The CDR3 totals 17 residues. Complete variable domain (other parts from reference TRBV2 and TRBJ2-3): EPEVTQTPSHQVTQMGQEVILRCVPISNHLYFYWYRQILGQKVEFLVSFYNNEISEKSEIFDDQFSVERPDGSNFTLKIRSTKLEDSAMYFCASSRSPRTGGTDTQYFGPGTRLTVL.

The chain has TRBV7-9 and TRBJ1-1; a possible D gene is TRBD1 (5 bases). The CDR3 sequence is 12 residues long. Germline V gene lookup returns CDR1 SEHNR and CDR2 FQNEAQ (reference sequence). V shed 0 bases and J shed 11 bases, with 10 bases lying between them. CDR3 nucleotide sequence: TGTGCCAGCAGCTTAGCGCGGGACCTGGCTTTCTTT. This encodes CASSLARDLAFF.

Comments on this clone: A much larger clone is a single base away; this may be a read error. The chain employs TRBV11-3 and TRBJ2-7, with a weak D call TRBD2 (6 bases). Germline-derived CDR1 and CDR2 are SGHNT and YENEEA. The CDR3 length is 12 residues. CDR3 region: CASSLGLYKQYF. CDR3 coding DNA: TGTGCCAGCAGCTTGGGACTCTACAAGCAGTACTTC.

The rearrangement links TRBV29-1 to TRBJ1-3; D not resolved. The CDR3 consists of 14 residues. V dropped 3 bases and J dropped 0 bases, with 9 bases sitting between them. Germline CDR1 reads SQVTM; CDR2 reads ANQGSEA. In DNA, the CDR3 is TGCAGCGTTGAGGGTGGGAGCTCTGGAAACACCATATATTTT. This gives the protein CSVEGGSSGNTIYF.

The chain uses TRBV4-1 and TRBJ2-7; D is possibly TRBD1 or TRBD2 (5 bases each). Trimming pared 4 bases from V and 3 bases from J, leaving 13 bases between. Germline-derived CDR1 and CDR2 are MGHRA and YSYEKL. The CDR3 runs 14 residues. This chain's CDR3 is CASSPSWGYYEQYF. CDR3 in DNA: TGCGCCAGCAGCCCTAGCTGGGGCTACTACGAGCAGTACTTC.

The chain links TRBV5-8 to TRBJ2-1, with 10 bases that match TRBD2. Unmatched junction bases numbered 8, after V lost 4 bases and J lost 4 bases. Germline V gene lookup returns CDR1 SGHTS and CDR2 YDEGEE. This CDR3 contains 16 residues. CDR3 sequence reads: CASSGLAGARYNEQFF. The CDR3 coding sequence is TGTGCCAGCAGCGGTCTAGCGGGGGCCCGGTACAATGAGCAGTTCTTC.

This clone was detected only a few times. In nucleotides, the CDR3 is TGTGCCAGCAGCTCCCCAAAAAATGAGCAGTTCTTC. This translates into CASSSPKNEQFF. The chain employs TRBV6-6 and TRBJ2-1, with unresolved D. This CDR3 comprises 12 residues. The ends were cut back, 6 bases at V and 7 bases at J, with 10 bases in the middle. Germline V CDR1 and CDR2: MNHNY, SVGAGI (reference sequence).

This chain uses TRBV30 with TRBJ2-7; TRBD1 or TRBD2 may be the D gene (5 bases each). Germline CDR1 is GTSNPN and CDR2 is SVGIG (reference sequence). This CDR3 comprises 14 residues. V lost 2 bases, J lost 3 bases, and 14 bases lay in between. The CDR3 nucleotides read TGTGCCTGGAGTCCCGGACAAGGACTCTACGAGCAGTACTTC. This gives the protein CAWSPGQGLYEQYF. Full variable domain (outside the CDR3, taken from reference TRBV30 and TRBJ2-7): SQTIHQWPATLVQPVGSPLSLECTVEGTSNPNLYWYRQAAGRGLQLLFYSVGIGQISSEVPQNLSASRPQDRQFILSSKKLLLSDSGFYLCAWSPGQGLYEQYFGPGTRLTVT.

This chain joins TRBV7-9 and TRBJ2-5; D not resolved. Germline values: CDR1 SEHNR, CDR2 FQNEAQ (reference sequence). V was cut by 6 bases and J by 2 bases, with 10 bases left in between. The CDR3 is 13 amino acids. DNA of the CDR3: TGTGCCAGCAGTCATAGGACGCAAGAGACCCAGTACTTC. Translation gives CASSHRTQETQYF. Supplemented by reference TRBV7-9 and TRBJ2-5, the full variable domain reads DTGVSQNPRHKITKRGQNVTFRCDPISEHNRLYWYRQTLGQGPEFLTYFQNEAQLEKSRLLSDRFSAERPKGSFSTLEIQRTEQGDSAMYLCASSHRTQETQYFGPGTRLLVL.

J is TRBJ1-2 and V is TRBV10-2; 9 positions agree with TRBD1. Per the germline V gene, CDR1 is WSHSY and CDR2 is SAAADI. This CDR3 comprises 13 residues. V was clipped by 5 bases and J by 8 bases; unmatched bases: 6. This chain's CDR3 is CASSHTGGRGYTF. The CDR3 DNA is TGCGCCAGCAGTCATACAGGGGGCAGAGGCTACACCTTC.

This chain connects TRBV30 to TRBJ1-1; unclear D gene. CDR3 size: 10 residues. CDR1 is GTSNPN, CDR2 SVGIG, per germline (reference sequence). The ends were cut back, 5 bases at V and 1 base at J, with 2 bases in the middle. The CDR3 DNA sequence: TGTGCCTGGGGGAACACTGAAGCTTTCTTT. Residues: CAWGNTEAFF.

V is TRBV27 and J is TRBJ1-4, with D perhaps matching TRBD1 (5 bases). The CDR3 has 14 amino acids. Germline CDR1 MNHEY, CDR2 SMNVEV (reference sequence). V gave up 3 bases and J gave up 8 bases, with 13 bases separating them. The CDR3 spells CASSFGANQEKLFF. CDR3 bases: TGTGCCAGCAGTTTCGGGGCCAATCAGGAAAAACTGTTTTTT. Full variable domain (missing parts from reference TRBV27 and TRBJ1-4): EAQVTQNPRYLITVTGKKLTVTCSQNMNHEYMSWYRQDPGLGLRQIYYSMNVEVTDKGDVPEGYKVSRKEKRNFPLILESPSPNQTSLYFCASSFGANQEKLFFGSGTQLSVL.

The V call is TRBV7-9, the J call TRBJ1-4, with a possible D match to TRBD1 (5 bases). The CDR3 totals 12 residues. The V and J ends lost 8 bases and 5 bases respectively, with 9 bases between them. The germline V gene encodes CDR1 SEHNR and CDR2 FQNEAQ (reference sequence). The CDR3 nucleotides are TGTGCCAGCGGGGCAGGGAATGAAAAACTGTTTTTT. This codes for CASGAGNEKLFF. The full variable domain, rest sourced from reference TRBV7-9 and TRBJ1-4, is DTGVSQNPRHKITKRGQNVTFRCDPISEHNRLYWYRQTLGQGPEFLTYFQNEAQLEKSRLLSDRFSAERPKGSFSTLEIQRTEQGDSAMYLCASGAGNEKLFFGSGTQLSVL.